This T cell receptor (beta chain) derives from a study of T cell responses to AZD1222 COVID-19 vaccine. Across the study: Pooled samples include second doses given at about 4 or 12 weeks.

Notes on the study in general: Among the donors, most were white British and more were female, and clonal diversity was possibly underestimated. Nearly half of unique spike-specific TCRs reportedly avoided B.1.351 and B.1.1.7 mutated regions.

The table lists this clone with a few counts. The antigen remains unidentified. TCRdb keeps only in-frame clones here, not all; method: immunoSEQ multiplex PCR. This table holds 100,000 or so clones, 70% to 90% found once. Trimming left V 2 bases short and J 3 bases short, with 11 bases between. The CDR3 length is 14 residues. CDR1 LGHDT and CDR2 YNNKEL come from the germline V gene (reference sequence). The V call is TRBV3-1 (or the pseudogene TRBV3-2), the J call TRBJ2-7; D uncertain. This receptor was obtained from an adult in good health. Here the sequenced sample was peripheral blood, taken on day 0 of AZD1222 vaccination. CDR3: CASSQSAMSYEQYF. DNA for the CDR3: TGTGCCAGCAGCCAATCAGCGATGAGCTACGAGCAGTACTTC.